This T cell receptor (beta chain) came from a study of cytomegalovirus exposure and HLA in healthy donors. The CDR3 runs to 15 residues. V lost 5 bases and J lost 0, with 11 bases in between. CDR1 LGHNA and CDR2 YSLEER come from the germline V gene. Primers for the PCR totalled 60 Vbeta and 13 Jbeta. Sequenced by immunoSEQ multiplex PCR; TCRdb stores in-frame clones only, minus some. This repertoire shows around 190,000 clones, around 75% found once; its top ten account for 1.6%. The sequence was collected from a woman in her 50s in good health and CMV-seronegative. This sequence joins TRBV4-3 and TRBJ1-3; D is undetermined. Sequencing was done on a sample of PBMCs. The CDR3 DNA is TGCGCCAGCAGCGAAGGACCTAGCTCTGGAAACACCATATATTTT. This sequence encodes CASSEGPSSGNTIYF.